A selection of T cell receptor beta chains follows, all from one sample in a study of blood T cell repertoires in COVID-19. The data were produced by immunoSEQ multiplex PCR, yet TCRdb's version contains in-frame clones alone and is incomplete. The sample holds around 290,000 clones, around 89% seen once. Sequencing was done on a sample of peripheral blood. Receptors originate from a man aged 40-49 years with acute or convalescent COVID-19. CDR3s include the opening cysteine and the closing phenylalanine or tryptophan. Fields, in order: clone size, V gene, D gene, J gene, CDR3 protein. A D gene is named only where the DNA matches it firmly. Clone sizes are given selectively: once, few, many, or a class where the clone is expanded.

clone size: NA; V gene: TRBV19; D gene: TRBD1; J gene: TRBJ1-1; CDR3 protein: CASSHTPGGAFF
clone size: NA; V gene: TRBV19; D gene: NA; J gene: TRBJ1-5; CDR3 protein: CASSIGGSNQPQHF
clone size: once; V gene: TRBV7-3; D gene: TRBD1; J gene: TRBJ2-3; CDR3 protein: CASSPLTIQGGAQYF
clone size: once; V gene: TRBV6-5; D gene: TRBD2; J gene: TRBJ2-1; CDR3 protein: CASTRAGGEQFF
clone size: NA; V gene: TRBV3-1/TRBV3-2; D gene: NA; J gene: TRBJ2-7; CDR3 protein: CASSPRIGQGQYF
clone size: NA; V gene: TRBV6-4; D gene: NA; J gene: TRBJ2-1; CDR3 protein: CATRGGYNEQFF
clone size: NA; V gene: TRBV5-5; D gene: NA; J gene: TRBJ1-4; CDR3 protein: CASSFLTANEKLFF
clone size: NA; V gene: TRBV6-1; D gene: NA; J gene: TRBJ1-2; CDR3 protein: CASSEESYYGYTF
clone size: NA; V gene: TRBV6-5; D gene: TRBD2; J gene: TRBJ2-7; CDR3 protein: CASRSGLAGGYEQYF
clone size: NA; V gene: TRBV5-1; D gene: NA; J gene: TRBJ1-4; CDR3 protein: CASSLGTATNEKLFF
clone size: NA; V gene: TRBV18; D gene: NA; J gene: TRBJ1-6; CDR3 protein: CASSHGGDSPLHF
clone size: NA; V gene: TRBV5-1; D gene: NA; J gene: TRBJ1-5; CDR3 protein: CASSPEPITGRNQPQHF
clone size: NA; V gene: TRBV5-8; D gene: NA; J gene: TRBJ2-1; CDR3 protein: CASKSRPRGQYEQFF
clone size: NA; V gene: TRBV2; D gene: TRBD1; J gene: TRBJ1-2; CDR3 protein: CASSAQTGFGGYTF
clone size: NA; V gene: TRBV9; D gene: NA; J gene: TRBJ1-2; CDR3 protein: CASSPRTANYGYTF
clone size: NA; V gene: TRBV5-4; D gene: NA; J gene: TRBJ2-7; CDR3 protein: CASSHPADRGEQYF